The 15 T cell receptor beta chains reported below all come from one sample, sequenced in a study of blood T cell repertoires in COVID-19. Profiling relied on immunoSEQ multiplex PCR, and the TCRdb table lists in-frame clones only, not all of them. The data hold fewer than 200,000 clones, with about four fifths observed a single time. The source material was peripheral blood. Source of these receptors: an elderly woman with COVID-19, enrolled during active disease.

J is TRBJ2-1 and V is TRBV3-1 (or the pseudogene TRBV3-2), with 8 nucleotides matching TRBD2. Germline CDR1 is LGHDT and CDR2 is YNNKEL (reference sequence). The length of the CDR3 is 15 residues. V was clipped by 4 bases and J by 4 bases; unmatched bases: 6. For the CDR3, the DNA is TGTGCCAGCAGCCCTCTAGCGGGCAGTTACAATGAGCAGTTCTTC. Translated: CASSPLAGSYNEQFF.

The V gene is TRBV27, the J gene TRBJ2-6; possibly TRBD2 for D (6 bases). CDR3 length equals 15 residues. Trimming left V 4 bases short and J 4 bases short, with 11 bases between. Per the germline V gene, CDR1 is MNHEY and CDR2 is SMNVEV (reference sequence). The CDR3 coding sequence is TGTGCCAGCAGTTACGGGGGAACGGGGGCCAACGTCCTGACTTTC. It yields the protein CASSYGGTGANVLTF.

This sequence joins TRBV10-3 and TRBJ1-3; perhaps TRBD1 as D (5 bases). There are 13 residues in the CDR3. Trimming left V 11 bases short and J 4 bases short, with 15 bases between. CDR1 ENHRY and CDR2 SYGVKD come from the germline V gene. CDR3 residues: CASQRGSGNTIYF. Here the CDR3 DNA reads TGTGCCTCTCAACGGGGGTCGGGAAACACCATATATTTT.

The gene calls are TRBV28 and TRBJ1-1; TRBD1 is a possible D gene (6 bases). The V end was cut by 1 base, the J end by 5 bases, with 20 bases between. CDR1 is MDHEN, CDR2 SYDVKM, per germline. This CDR3 comprises 17 residues. The CDR3 DNA follows: TGTGCCAGCAGTTTATACTCCGGCCAGGGGCGGAGAACTGAAGCTTTCTTT. Protein product: CASSLYSGQGRRTEAFF. Filled out from reference TRBV28 and TRBJ1-1, the complete variable domain reads DVKVTQSSRYLVKRTGEKVFLECVQDMDHENMFWYRQDPGLGLRLIYFSYDVKMKEKGDIPEGYSVSREKKERFSLILESASTNQTSMYLCASSLYSGQGRRTEAFFGQGTRLTVV.

The chain links TRBV6-5 to TRBJ1-4; the match to TRBD1 covers 9 bases. V was clipped by 10 bases and J by 3 bases; unmatched bases: 9. Germline CDR1 MNHEY, CDR2 SVGAGI. The CDR3 has 15 amino acids. Written as DNA, the CDR3 is TGTGCCACCACAATACAGGGGGCTGCTAATGAAAAACTGTTTTTT. It specifies CATTIQGAANEKLFF.

The gene calls are TRBV7-9 and TRBJ2-5, with 7 nucleotides matching TRBD2. This CDR3 has 15 amino acids. Germline V CDR1 and CDR2: SEHNR, FQNEAQ (reference sequence). J gave up 1 base and V 3 bases, and 5 bases lay outside the gene matches. The CDR3 nucleotides read TGTGCCAGCAGCTTCCGCGGGGGATCCCAAGAGACCCAGTACTTC. Protein product: CASSFRGGSQETQYF.

The V call is TRBV18, the J call TRBJ1-3; D is perhaps TRBD1 (5 bases). CDR1 is KGHSH and CDR2 is LQKENI in the germline V gene. Trimming removed 3 bases from V and 0 bases from J, with 15 bases in between. CDR3 length: 17 amino acids. CDR3 protein: CASSPSGGALSGNTIYF. CDR3 sequence (DNA): TGTGCCAGCTCACCCTCGGGCGGGGCGCTCTCTGGAAACACCATATATTTT.

V and J are TRBV4-2 and TRBJ2-1, with 9 bases identical to TRBD2. J was trimmed by 7 bases and V by 4 bases; bases with no gene match: 11. Germline CDR1 LGHNA, CDR2 YNFKEQ. CDR3 size: 16 residues. The CDR3 DNA is TGTGCCAGCAGCCGTCGCGGGGTAGCGGGAGTGAATGAGCAGTTCTTC. Amino acids: CASSRRGVAGVNEQFF.

This clone was counted a single time. The rearrangement joins TRBV6-6 to TRBJ1-5; maybe TRBD1 (6 bases). Deletions cut 7 bases from V and 2 bases from J, with 15 bases between. The CDR3 is 15 residues long. Germline V lookup: CDR1 MNHNY, CDR2 SVGAGI (reference sequence). The CDR3 is CASTTGGRGNQPQHF. The CDR3 DNA is TGTGCCAGCACCACGGGGGGCAGGGGCAATCAGCCCCAGCATTTT.

The chain carries TRBV5-4 and TRBJ2-7; possibly TRBD1 for D (6 bases). With 4 bases removed from V and 2 bases from J, the gap between germline ends came to 16 bases. Germline V gives CDR1 SGHNT, CDR2 YYREEE (reference sequence). The CDR3 spans 15 residues. The CDR3 nucleotides are TGTGCCAGCAGCCGCGAGTCAGGGGATACCTACGAGCAGTACTTC. It translates to CASSRESGDTYEQYF.

The chain has TRBV18 and TRBJ2-5, with a tentative D call TRBD2 (6 bases). Germline V gene sequence: CDR1 KGHSH, CDR2 LQKENI. This CDR3 contains 14 residues. The ends were cut back, 2 bases at V and 6 bases at J, with 13 bases in the middle. The CDR3 sequence is CASSPYGGMQTQYF. The CDR3 DNA sequence: TGTGCCAGCTCACCATATGGGGGGATGCAGACCCAGTACTTC.

This chain joins TRBV18 and TRBJ1-1; perhaps TRBD1 as D (6 bases). The CDR3 length is 14 residues. Germline V gene sequence: CDR1 KGHSH, CDR2 LQKENI. Trimming took off 5 bases at V and 0 bases at J, with 10 bases between the two ends. CDR3 nucleotides: TGTGCCAGCTCATACGGGACACTGAACACTGAAGCTTTCTTT. Translation gives CASSYGTLNTEAFF.

The V and J genes are TRBV24-1 and TRBJ1-2, with 10 nucleotides matching TRBD1. Germline CDR1 is KGHDR and CDR2 is SFDVKD. The CDR3 spans 17 residues. Trimming at V came to 3 bases and at J to 4 bases, leaving 10 bases not matched to a gene. This CDR3 is CATSDRTGTGDLYGYTF. Here the CDR3 DNA reads TGTGCCACCAGTGATCGAACCGGGACAGGGGACCTCTATGGCTACACCTTC.

The CDR3 reads CASSLLSLKLVRELFF. The CDR3 DNA sequence: TGTGCCAGCAGCTTATTGTCCTTGAAACTAGTTCGGGAGCTGTTTTTT. The chain has TRBV7-9 and TRBJ2-2, with D perhaps TRBD2 (5 bases). CDR3 length: 16 residues. CDR1 and CDR2 (germline): SEHNR, FQNEAQ (reference sequence). V was clipped by 2 bases and J by 9 bases, with 19 bases between them.

The chain joins TRBV6-9 to TRBJ2-1; the match to TRBD2 covers 8 bases. CDR3 length: 15 amino acids. Germline V lookup: CDR1 MNHGY, CDR2 SVAAGI. V lost 9 bases and J lost 7; bases outside the gene matches: 14. The CDR3 coding sequence is TGTGCCAGACTCTTTAGCGGGACGAAAGAGAATGAGCAGTTCTTC. Residues: CARLFSGTKENEQFF.